The rows below give T cell receptor beta chains drawn from one sample of a study of cytomegalovirus exposure and HLA in healthy donors. The data were produced by immunoSEQ multiplex PCR, yet TCRdb's version contains in-frame clones alone and is incomplete. The sample records approximately 190,000 clones, about 85% being singletons. The sequencing input was PBMCs. These receptors were taken from a man between 50 and 59 years old in good health and CMV-seronegative. Both conserved end residues are part of each CDR3. Fields, in order: V gene, clone size, D gene, J gene, CDR3 DNA, CDR3 protein. D genes are given only for firm matches. Clone size is given for some rows only: seen once, a few or many times, or a class if the clone is expanded.

>TRBV7-2|-|-|TRBJ2-2
TGTGCCAGCAGTCCCGGGACTACCGGGGAGCTGTTTTTT
CASSPGTTGELFF
>TRBV27|-|TRBD1|TRBJ1-3
TGTGCCAGCAGTTTATCCGGGACAGGGGTAGGAAACACCATATATTTT
CASSLSGTGVGNTIYF
>TRBV5-6|-|TRBD1|TRBJ2-3
TGTGCCAGCAGCTTATACGGACAGGGACGGGAAGATACGCAGTATTTT
CASSLYGQGREDTQYF
>TRBV25-1|-|-|TRBJ1-2
TGTGCCAGCAGTGACCAGGGGAACTATGGCTACACCTTC
CASSDQGNYGYTF
>TRBV7-2|-|-|TRBJ2-7
TGTGCCAGCAGCTTTGACAGTAGCTCCTACGAGCAGTACTTC
CASSFDSSSYEQYF
>TRBV5-4|-|-|TRBJ2-1
TGTGCCAGCAGCCTCCCGCTTCGGTCCTACAATGAGCAGTTCTTC
CASSLPLRSYNEQFF
>TRBV19|-|-|TRBJ1-1
TGTGCCAGTAGTATAGTGGCAGGGAGGGCTGAAGCTTTCTTT
CASSIVAGRAEAFF
>TRBV11-2|few|TRBD1|TRBJ2-7
TGTGCCAGCAGCCCCGGGACAGGGCTTTACGAGCAGTACTTC
CASSPGTGLYEQYF
>TRBV18|-|-|TRBJ2-3
TGTGCCAGCCAAGGGGCAGGGGGCACAGATACGCAGTATTTT
CASQGAGGTDTQYF
>TRBV6-6|-|TRBD1|TRBJ2-7
TGTGCCAGCAGCTCGAACCGGGACAGCTCCTACGAGCAGTACTTC
CASSSNRDSSYEQYF
>TRBV7-9|-|TRBD1|TRBJ1-2
TGTTCCAGCAGCTTAGAGAGCGGACAGGGGAACTATGGCTACACCTTC
CSSSLESGQGNYGYTF
>TRBV7-9|-|-|TRBJ1-2
TGTGCCAGCAGCTCCGGGGGAGGGGTTTATGGCTACACCTTC
CASSSGGGVYGYTF
>TRBV30|-|TRBD1|TRBJ1-5
TGTGCCTGGAGTGTGACAGGGTTCGGCGCTGGGCCCCAGCATTTT
CAWSVTGFGAGPQHF
>TRBV7-2|-|-|TRBJ1-2
TGTGCCAGCAGCCTAGGGGCCCATGCGGGCTACACCTTC
CASSLGAHAGYTF
>TRBV25-1|few|-|TRBJ1-2
TGTGCCAGCAGTGAATTTGCCGGTCGGGGCTACACCTTC
CASSEFAGRGYTF